This T cell receptor beta chain was recovered during a study of regulatory T cells in long-lasting Graves disease. Study-level information: Graves' patients, newly diagnosed, had taken antithyroid drugs under 3 months. General study points: Lower TCR diversity was seen in persistent Graves' patients than in newly diagnosed ones.

This clonotype has just a few counts. Its antigen remains unidentified. Libraries of TCR beta came from iRepertoire HTBI primers plus Arm-PCR of CDR3 regions. TCRdb redid the calling of the multiplex PCR reads with MiXCR, one entry per CDR3 protein. The sample gives 620,000 or so distinct CDR3 sequences, 15% to 20% of which show up once; about 17% is in the top ten. The germline CDR1 and CDR2 sequences are LNHNV and YYDKDF (reference sequence). CDR3 length equals 15 residues. The J segment lost 7 bases and the V segment lost 0 bases, leaving 6 bases of the junction unmatched. The sample's time point: newly diagnosed GD, antithyroid drugs for less than 3 months. Scientists built the TCR library using RNA that was extracted from PBMCs. The data also belong to a second study, concerning T cells in Graves' hyperthyroidism and ophthalmopathy. As that study records: Blood shared most expanded thyroid clonotypes above 0.001.

This receptor was identified in a woman in her twenties or thirties with Graves disease. The starting material was peripheral blood mononuclear cells (PBMCs), obtained at new diagnosis, from a patient treated with antithyroid drugs. The gene calls are TRBV15 and TRBJ2-7; 10 positions agree with TRBD2. Written as DNA, the CDR3 is TGTGCCACCAGCAGAGACCTGGGACTAGCGAGTGAGCAGTACTTC. Translated, it gives CATSRDLGLASEQYF.